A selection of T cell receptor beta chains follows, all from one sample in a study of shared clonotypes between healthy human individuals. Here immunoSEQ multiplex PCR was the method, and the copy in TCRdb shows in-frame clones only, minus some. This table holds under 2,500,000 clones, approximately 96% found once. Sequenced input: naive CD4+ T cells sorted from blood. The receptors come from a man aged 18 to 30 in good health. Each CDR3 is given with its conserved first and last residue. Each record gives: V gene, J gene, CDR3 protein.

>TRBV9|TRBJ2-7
CASSQGQDWGEQYF
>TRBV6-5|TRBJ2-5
CASSQGETQYF
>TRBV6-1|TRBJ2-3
CASRLPGRGTDTQYF
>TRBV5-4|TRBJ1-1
CASSPGTGGTEAFF
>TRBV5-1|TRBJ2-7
CASSLGQPSYEQYF
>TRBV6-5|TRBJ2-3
CASSYSRDTFNTQYF
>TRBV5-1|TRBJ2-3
CASSLVLLNTDTQYF
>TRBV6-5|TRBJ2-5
CASSYRGETQYF
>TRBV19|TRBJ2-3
CASSASRVSTDTQYF
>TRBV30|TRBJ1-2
CACNSKGYGYTF
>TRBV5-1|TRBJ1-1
CASSLATGWDTEAFF
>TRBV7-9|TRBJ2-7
CASSLMALKSNEQYF
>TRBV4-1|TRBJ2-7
CASSPSGSSYEQYF
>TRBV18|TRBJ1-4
CASSPRRQDDEKLFF
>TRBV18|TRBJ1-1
CASSPTGRVNTEAFF
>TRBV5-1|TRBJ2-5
CASSLTSRDQETQYF
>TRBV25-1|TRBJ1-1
CASARGRYTEAFF
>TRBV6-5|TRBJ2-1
CASSYGGGSSYNEQFF
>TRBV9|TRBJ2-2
CASSPERNTGELFF
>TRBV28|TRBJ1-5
CASSPVGLQPQHF
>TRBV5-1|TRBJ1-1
CASSLGQGMNTEAFF
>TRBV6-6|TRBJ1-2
CASSYSPGDGNGYTF
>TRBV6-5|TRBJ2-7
CASSPRTSGSYEQYF
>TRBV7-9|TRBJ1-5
CASSLASGLSNQPQHF
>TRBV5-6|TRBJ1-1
CASSFLRTGRSEAFF
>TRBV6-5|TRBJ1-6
CASSLGQRDSPLHF
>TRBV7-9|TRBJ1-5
CASSPMGPFNQPQHF
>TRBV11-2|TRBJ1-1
CASSLAGFEAFF
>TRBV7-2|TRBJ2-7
CAQHSLSRGESSYEQYF
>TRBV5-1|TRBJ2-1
CASSLETGENEQFF
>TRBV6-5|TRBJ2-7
CASSHRQGRYEQYF
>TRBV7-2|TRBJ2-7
CASSLGGPNEQYF
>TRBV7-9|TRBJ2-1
CASSQGQGNYNEQFF
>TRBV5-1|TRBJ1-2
CASSPPRGLDYGYTF
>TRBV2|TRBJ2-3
CASSEGGTPASDTQYF
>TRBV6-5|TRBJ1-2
CASSYADRLSGYTF
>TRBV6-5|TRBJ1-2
CASSRGSYGYTF
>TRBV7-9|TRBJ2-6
CASSLAVSGANVLTF
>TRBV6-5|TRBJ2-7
CASSYLAVKPHEQYF
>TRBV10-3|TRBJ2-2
CAISKRSGGNSNTGELFF
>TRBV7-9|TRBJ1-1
CASSLWSGTPNTEAFF
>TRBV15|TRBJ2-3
CATSTGAGQGLADTQYF
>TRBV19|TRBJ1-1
CASSITGKNTEAFF
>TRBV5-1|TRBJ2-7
CASSSGGRTYEQYF
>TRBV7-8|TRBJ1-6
CASSFSGPDSPLHF
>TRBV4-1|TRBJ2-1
CASSQGGSGHYSEQFF
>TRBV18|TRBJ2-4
CASSPGRDRNIQYF
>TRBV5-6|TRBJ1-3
CASSLFRRTPLPGNTIYF
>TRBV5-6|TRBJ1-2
CASSFLGATNYGYTF
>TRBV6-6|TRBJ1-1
CASASTRGDTEAFF
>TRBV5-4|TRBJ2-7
CASSLGGTGGKDF
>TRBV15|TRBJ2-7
CATSPRGPSYEQYF
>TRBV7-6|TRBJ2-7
CASSSSSGLAGPYEQYF
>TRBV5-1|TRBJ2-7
CASSLAWTSGGADEQYF
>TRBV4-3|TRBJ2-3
CASSQVSGRGTDTQYF
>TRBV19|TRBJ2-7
CASSSGASYEQYF
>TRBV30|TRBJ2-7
CAWSVRTLDGEQYF